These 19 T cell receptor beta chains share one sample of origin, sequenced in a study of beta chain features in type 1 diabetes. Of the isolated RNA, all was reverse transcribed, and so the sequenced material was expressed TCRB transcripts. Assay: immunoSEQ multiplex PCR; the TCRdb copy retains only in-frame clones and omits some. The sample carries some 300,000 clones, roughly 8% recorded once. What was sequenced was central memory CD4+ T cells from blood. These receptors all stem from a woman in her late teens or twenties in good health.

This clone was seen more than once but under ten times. CDR3 nucleotide sequence: TGTGCCAGTAGGCCGGGACAGGGTCTCGGCGGCTATGGCTACACCTTC. Translating gives CASRPGQGLGGYGYTF. The V gene is TRBV19, the J gene TRBJ1-2; 9 bases map to TRBD1. V was clipped by 6 bases and J by 4 bases; unmatched bases: 12. The CDR3 is 16 residues long. Germline values: CDR1 LNHDA, CDR2 SQIVND (reference sequence).

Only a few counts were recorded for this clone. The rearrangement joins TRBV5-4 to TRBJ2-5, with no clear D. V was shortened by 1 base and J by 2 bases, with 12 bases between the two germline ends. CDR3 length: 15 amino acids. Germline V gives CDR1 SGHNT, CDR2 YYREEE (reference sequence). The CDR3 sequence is CASSLRTNAQETQYF. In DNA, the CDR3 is TGTGCCAGCAGCTTGCGAACCAACGCGCAAGAGACCCAGTACTTC.

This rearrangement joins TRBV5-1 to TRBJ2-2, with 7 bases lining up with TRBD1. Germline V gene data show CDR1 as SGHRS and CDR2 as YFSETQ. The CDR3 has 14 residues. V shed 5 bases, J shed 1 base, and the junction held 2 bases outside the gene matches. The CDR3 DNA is TGCGCCAGCAGGGGACAGCTGAACACCGGGGAGCTGTTTTTT. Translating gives CASRGQLNTGELFF. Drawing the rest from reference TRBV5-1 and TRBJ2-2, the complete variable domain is KAGVTQTPRYLIKTRGQQVTLSCSPISGHRSVSWYQQTPGQGLQFLFEYFSETQRNKGNFPGRFSGRQFSNSRSEMNVSTLELGDSALYLCASRGQLNTGELFFGEGSRLTVL.

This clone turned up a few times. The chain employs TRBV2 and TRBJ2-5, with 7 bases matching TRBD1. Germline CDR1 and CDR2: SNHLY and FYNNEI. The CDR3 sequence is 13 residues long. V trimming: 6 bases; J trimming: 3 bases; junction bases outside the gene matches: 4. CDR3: CASSEGTEETQYF. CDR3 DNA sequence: TGTGCCAGCAGCGAGGGGACAGAAGAGACCCAGTACTTC.

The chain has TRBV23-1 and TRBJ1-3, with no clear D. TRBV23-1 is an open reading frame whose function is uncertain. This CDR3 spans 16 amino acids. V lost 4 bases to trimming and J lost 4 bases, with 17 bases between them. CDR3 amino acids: CASSPAYSTAGNTIYF. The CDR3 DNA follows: TGCGCCAGCAGTCCGGCCTACTCCACAGCAGGAAACACCATATATTTT.

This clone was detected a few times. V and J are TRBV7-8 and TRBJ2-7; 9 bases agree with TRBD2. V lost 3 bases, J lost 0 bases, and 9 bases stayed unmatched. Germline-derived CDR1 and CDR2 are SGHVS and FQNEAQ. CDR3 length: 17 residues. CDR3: CASSFGSGSQTSYEQYF. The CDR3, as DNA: TGTGCCAGCAGCTTCGGTAGCGGGAGTCAGACCTCCTACGAGCAGTACTTC.

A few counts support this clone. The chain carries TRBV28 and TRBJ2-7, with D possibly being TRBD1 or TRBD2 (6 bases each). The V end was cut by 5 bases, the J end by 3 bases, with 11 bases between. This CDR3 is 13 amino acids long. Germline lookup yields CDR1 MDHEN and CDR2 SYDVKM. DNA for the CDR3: TGTGCCAGCAGTACTAGGGGGGACTACGAGCAGTACGTC. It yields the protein CASSTRGDYEQYV.

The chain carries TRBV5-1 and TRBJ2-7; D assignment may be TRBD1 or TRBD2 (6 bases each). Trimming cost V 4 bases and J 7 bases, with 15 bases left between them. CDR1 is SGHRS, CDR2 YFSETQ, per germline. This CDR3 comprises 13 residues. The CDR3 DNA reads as TGCGCCAGCAGCCGTGAGGGGGGATTAGAGCAGTACGTC. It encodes CASSREGGLEQYV.

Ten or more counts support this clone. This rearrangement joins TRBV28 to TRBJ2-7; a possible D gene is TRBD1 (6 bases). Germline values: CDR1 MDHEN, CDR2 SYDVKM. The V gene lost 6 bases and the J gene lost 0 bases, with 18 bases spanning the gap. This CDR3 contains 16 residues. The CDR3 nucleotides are TGTGCCAGCAGCCCTGCCGGGACACAGAGCTCCTACGAGCAGTACGTC. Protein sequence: CASSPAGTQSSYEQYV.

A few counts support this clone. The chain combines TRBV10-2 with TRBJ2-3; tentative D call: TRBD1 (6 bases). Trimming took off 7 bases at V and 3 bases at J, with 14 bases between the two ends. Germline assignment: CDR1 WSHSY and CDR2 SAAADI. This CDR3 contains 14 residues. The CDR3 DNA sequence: TGCGCCAGCATTCCCGGACAGCTAACAGATACGCAGTATTTT. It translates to CASIPGQLTDTQYF.

CDR3 coding DNA: TGCAGCGTTTCGCCAGGGGATTACGAGCAGTACTTC. Protein sequence: CSVSPGDYEQYF. The J gene is TRBJ2-7, the V gene TRBV29-1, with a weak D call TRBD1 (6 bases). Germline V gene data show CDR1 as SQVTM and CDR2 as ANQGSEA. The V end was cut by 5 bases, the J end by 4 bases, with 12 bases between. The CDR3 runs to 12 residues.

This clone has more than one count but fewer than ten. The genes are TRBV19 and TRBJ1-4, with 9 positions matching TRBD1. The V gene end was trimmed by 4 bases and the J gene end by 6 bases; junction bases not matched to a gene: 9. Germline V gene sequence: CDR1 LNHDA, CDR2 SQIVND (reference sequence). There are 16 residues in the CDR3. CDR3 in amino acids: CASSRLSGQGDEKLFF. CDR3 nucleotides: TGTGCCAGTAGTAGGCTCTCGGGACAGGGAGATGAAAAACTGTTTTTT.

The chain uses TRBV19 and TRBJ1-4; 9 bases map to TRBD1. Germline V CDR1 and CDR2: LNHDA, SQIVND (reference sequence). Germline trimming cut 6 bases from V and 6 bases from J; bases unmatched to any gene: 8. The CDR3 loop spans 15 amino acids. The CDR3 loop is CASRSAGTGYEKLFF. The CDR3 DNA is TGTGCCAGTAGATCCGCTGGGACAGGGTATGAAAAACTGTTTTTT.

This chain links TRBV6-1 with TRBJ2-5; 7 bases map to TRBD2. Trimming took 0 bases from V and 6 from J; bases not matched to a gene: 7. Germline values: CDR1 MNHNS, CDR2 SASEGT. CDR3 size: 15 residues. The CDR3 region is CASSEARWGGKTQYF. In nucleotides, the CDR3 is TGTGCCAGCAGTGAAGCGCGTTGGGGAGGGAAGACCCAGTACTTC.

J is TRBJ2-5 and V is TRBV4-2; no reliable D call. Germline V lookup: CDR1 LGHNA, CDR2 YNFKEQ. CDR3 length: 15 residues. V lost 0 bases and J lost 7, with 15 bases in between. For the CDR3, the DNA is TGTGCCAGCAGCCAAGATTTATCGCTATCGAGGACCCAGTACTTC. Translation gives CASSQDLSLSRTQYF.

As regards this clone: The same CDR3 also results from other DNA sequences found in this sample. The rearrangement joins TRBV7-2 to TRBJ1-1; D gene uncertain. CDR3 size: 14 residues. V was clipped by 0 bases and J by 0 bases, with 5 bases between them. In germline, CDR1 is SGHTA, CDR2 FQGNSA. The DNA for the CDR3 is TGTGCCAGCAGCTTAGCGGCTGTGAACACTGAAGCTTTCTTT. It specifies CASSLAAVNTEAFF.

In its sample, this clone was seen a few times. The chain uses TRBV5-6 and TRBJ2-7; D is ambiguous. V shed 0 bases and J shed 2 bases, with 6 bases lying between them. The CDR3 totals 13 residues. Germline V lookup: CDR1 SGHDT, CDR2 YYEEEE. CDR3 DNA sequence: TGTGCCAGCAGCTTGGCTAACACCTACGAGCAGTACGTC. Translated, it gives CASSLANTYEQYV.

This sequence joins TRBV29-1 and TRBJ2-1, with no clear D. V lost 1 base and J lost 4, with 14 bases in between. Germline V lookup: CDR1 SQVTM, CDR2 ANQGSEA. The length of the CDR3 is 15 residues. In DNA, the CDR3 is TGCAGCGTTGAAGGGTTATCGGGTCAGTACAATGAGCAGTTCTTC. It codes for CSVEGLSGQYNEQFF.

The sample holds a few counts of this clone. CDR3 residues: CASSSGRSNSPLHF. In nucleotides, the CDR3 is TGTGCCAGCAGCTCGGGACGGTCTAATTCACCCCTCCACTTT. This chain connects TRBV7-2 to TRBJ1-6, with D possibly matching TRBD1 (5 bases). V was trimmed by 4 bases and J by 6 bases, leaving 10 bases between them. This CDR3 has 14 residues. The germline V gene encodes CDR1 SGHTA and CDR2 FQGNSA. The full variable domain, rest sourced from reference TRBV7-2 and TRBJ1-6, is GAGVSQSPSNKVTEKGKDVELRCDPISGHTALYWYRQSLGQGLEFLIYFQGNSAPDKSGLPSDRFSAERTGGSVSTLTIQRTQQEDSAVYLCASSSGRSNSPLHFGNGTRLTVT.